This passage covers 6 T cell receptor beta chains from one sample sequenced in a study of Ad26.COV2.S vaccination and SARS-CoV-2 variants (dated by TCRdb to about 2021). The sample's treatment or condition, from its label and the paper: roughly 19 received Ad26.COV2.S at low or high dose, single or two shots; 5 received placebo; per-sample allocation not given. For vaccine and placebo recipients, repertoires were sequenced using samples collected on day 63 after the first injection. Library prep was done by the immunoSEQ multiplex PCR assay. TCRdb provides this immuneACCESS table in a form limited to in-frame rearrangements. Some clones are lacking; in checked studies, under half of them reflect an unresolved V gene, and why the rest are absent is not known. In all, the sample holds a few hundred thousand clones, and 85% to 90% of those were seen once. The top ten constitute 3.6% of the sample.

The sequences come from peripheral blood, collected in a trial of Ad26.COV2.S vaccine versus placebo. The source is a person between 18 and 65 years old who received the Ad26.COV2.S COVID-19 vaccine or a placebo.

The rearrangement joins TRBV7-9 to TRBJ1-5; 7 positions agree with TRBD1. J gave up 7 bases and V 1 base, and 4 bases lay outside the gene matches. The CDR3 runs to 14 residues. Germline V CDR1 and CDR2: SEHNR, FQNEAQ (reference sequence). The CDR3 nucleotides read TGTGCCAGCAGCTTAGTCGGGGACAGACAGCCCCAGCATTTT. This translates into CASSLVGDRQPQHF.

V is TRBV7-2 and J is TRBJ2-3; possibly TRBD1 for D (6 bases). Germline CDR1 SGHTA, CDR2 FQGNSA. Trimming removed 8 bases from V and 2 bases from J, with 17 bases in between. The CDR3 is 15 amino acids. The CDR3 reads CASGGVDAFTDTQYF. As DNA, the CDR3 is TGTGCCAGCGGGGGCGTCGACGCGTTCACAGATACGCAGTATTTT.

The chain joins TRBV3-1 (or the pseudogene TRBV3-2) to TRBJ1-1; D remains unclear. Germline values: CDR1 LGHDT, CDR2 YNNKEL (reference sequence). The CDR3 length is 15 residues. Trimming shortened V by 4 bases and J by 4 bases, and 16 bases separated the two germline ends. CDR3 DNA sequence: TGTGCCAGCAGCCGGGCCCTCTACCCGGGCACTGAAGCTTTCTTT. Its translation is CASSRALYPGTEAFF.

This CDR3 reads CASSMSQGESYNSPLHF. CDR3 DNA sequence: TGTGCCAGCAGCATGAGTCAGGGGGAATCCTATAATTCACCCCTCCACTTT. The genes are TRBV28 and TRBJ1-6, with TRBD1 matching over 7 bases. The CDR3 extends over 17 amino acids. CDR1 is MDHEN, CDR2 SYDVKM, per germline. J lost 1 base, V lost 6 bases, and 9 bases had no gene match. The whole variable domain, filled in from reference TRBV28 and TRBJ1-6, reads DVKVTQSSRYLVKRTGEKVFLECVQDMDHENMFWYRQDPGLGLRLIYFSYDVKMKEKGDIPEGYSVSREKKERFSLILESASTNQTSMYLCASSMSQGESYNSPLHFGNGTRLTVT.

The chain is built from TRBV4-1 and TRBJ1-1; 9 bases match TRBD1. The V gene's germline CDR1 is MGHRA and CDR2 YSYEKL. V lost 3 bases and J lost 6; bases outside the gene matches: 8. The CDR3 has 15 residues. This CDR3 is CASSQAYRGQAEAFF. CDR3 in DNA: TGCGCCAGCAGCCAGGCCTACAGGGGGCAGGCTGAAGCTTTCTTT.

The chain has TRBV27 and TRBJ2-3; a possible D gene is TRBD2 (7 bases). The CDR3 consists of 14 residues. The ends were cut back, 8 bases at V and 2 bases at J, with 14 bases in the middle. The germline CDR1 and CDR2 sequences are MNHEY and SMNVEV (reference sequence). CDR3 nucleotide sequence: TGTGCCAGCCGGAGGGGGACTACCACAGATACGCAGTATTTT. It codes for CASRRGTTTDTQYF.